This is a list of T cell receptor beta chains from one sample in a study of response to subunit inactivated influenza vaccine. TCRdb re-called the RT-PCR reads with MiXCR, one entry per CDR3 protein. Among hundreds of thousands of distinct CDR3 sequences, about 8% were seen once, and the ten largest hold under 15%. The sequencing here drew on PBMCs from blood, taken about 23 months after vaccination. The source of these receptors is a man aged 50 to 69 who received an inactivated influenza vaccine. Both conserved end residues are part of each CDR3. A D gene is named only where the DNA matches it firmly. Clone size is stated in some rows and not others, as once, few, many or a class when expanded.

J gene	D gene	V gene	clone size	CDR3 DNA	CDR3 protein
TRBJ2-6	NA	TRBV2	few	TGTGCCAGCACCTCGGCTGACTCTGGGGCCAACGTCCTGACTTTC	CASTSADSGANVLTF
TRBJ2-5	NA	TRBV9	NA	TGTGCCAGCAGCGTAGACCCGGGAGAAGAGACCCAGTACTTC	CASSVDPGEETQYF
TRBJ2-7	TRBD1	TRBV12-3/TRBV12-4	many	TGTGCCAGCAGTAGAGGGGTGGGACAGGGATTCTTC	CASSRGVGQGFF
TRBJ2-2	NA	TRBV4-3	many	TGCGCCAGCAGCCGACTAGCGGACAGGGGGTATACCGGGGAGCTGTTTTTT	CASSRLADRGYTGELFF
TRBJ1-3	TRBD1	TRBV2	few	TGTGCCAGCAGTGACGCCGGACAGGAAGGAAACACCATATATTTT	CASSDAGQEGNTIYF
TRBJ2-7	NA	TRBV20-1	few	TGCAGTTCCGTAAGGGGTTTGACTGGGAGCTCCTACGAGCAGTACTTC	CSSVRGLTGSSYEQYF
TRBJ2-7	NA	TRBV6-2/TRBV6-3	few	TGTGCCAGCAGTTACGGGGGTCCGGCGGAGCAGTACTTC	CASSYGGPAEQYF
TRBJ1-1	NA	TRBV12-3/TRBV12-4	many	TGTGCCAGCAGTTTAGATGGCCTGAACACTGAAGCTTTCTTT	CASSLDGLNTEAFF
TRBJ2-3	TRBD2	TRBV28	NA	TGTGCCAGCGGGACTAGCGGACTTTCAGATACGCAGTATTTT	CASGTSGLSDTQYF
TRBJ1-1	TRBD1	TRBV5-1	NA	TGCGCCAGCAGCCACGGGACAGATCATGAAGCTTTCTTT	CASSHGTDHEAFF
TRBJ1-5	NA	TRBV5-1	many	TGCGCCAGCAGCTTGTCAGGAGACAATCAGCCCCAGCATTTT	CASSLSGDNQPQHF
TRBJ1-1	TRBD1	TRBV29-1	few	TGCAGCGTTGCCGGACAGGGCGCTGAAGCTTTCTTT	CSVAGQGAEAFF
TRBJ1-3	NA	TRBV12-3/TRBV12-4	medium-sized	TGTGCCAGCAGACGTTCATCGGGAAACACCATATATTTT	CASRRSSGNTIYF
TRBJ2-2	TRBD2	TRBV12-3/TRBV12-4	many	TGTGCCAGCAGGACGGGACTACAGAACACCGGGGAGCTGTTTTTT	CASRTGLQNTGELFF
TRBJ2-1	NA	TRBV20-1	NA	TGCAGTGCTCACCGGGACTTGAGGCTCAATGAGCAGTTCTTC	CSAHRDLRLNEQFF
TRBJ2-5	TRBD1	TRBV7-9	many	TGTGCCAGCATCCAGGACAGGGGGCGATCGGAGACCCAGTACTTC	CASIQDRGRSETQYF
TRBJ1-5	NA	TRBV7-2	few	TGTGCCAGCAGCTTGACATCCTTTGGTAATCAGCCCCAGCATTTT	CASSLTSFGNQPQHF
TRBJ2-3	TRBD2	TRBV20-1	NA	TGCAGTGCTATTTTAGCGGGGGGGGCAGATACGCAGTATTTT	CSAILAGGADTQYF
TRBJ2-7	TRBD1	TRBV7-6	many	TGTGCCAGCAGCTCCTGGACAGGGCAAAGCTCCTACGAGCAGTACTTC	CASSSWTGQSSYEQYF
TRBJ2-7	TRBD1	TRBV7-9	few	TGTGCCAGCAGCTTTGGGACAGGGCCCGAGCAGTACTTC	CASSFGTGPEQYF
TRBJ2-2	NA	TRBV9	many	TGTGCCAGCAGCCCATCGACAGCCCCCGGGGAGCTGTTTTTT	CASSPSTAPGELFF
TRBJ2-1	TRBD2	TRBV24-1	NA	TGTGCCACCAGTGATCGACTAGCGGTAGATGAGCAGTTCTTC	CATSDRLAVDEQFF
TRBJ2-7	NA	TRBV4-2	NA	TGTGCCAGCAGCCAAGAAGGGAGCCACGAGCAGTACTTC	CASSQEGSHEQYF
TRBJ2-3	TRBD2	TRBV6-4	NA	TGTGCCAGCAGTGACTCGGGCGGGAGAGAGGATACGCAGTATTTT	CASSDSGGREDTQYF